These 22 T cell receptor beta chains came from one sample sequenced in a study of beta chain features in type 1 diabetes. Sequencing targeted expressed TCRB transcripts, as all isolated RNA had been reverse transcribed. Libraries were prepared by immunoSEQ multiplex PCR; TCRdb keeps only in-frame clonotypes and omits some of them. The sample contains some 230,000 clones, about 9.3% of which appear only once. The sample consisted of naive CD4+ T cells from blood. Source of these receptors: a woman between 18 and 30 years old in good health.

This clone was observed a handful of times. V gene TRBV9 combines with J gene TRBJ2-7, with 11 bases aligning to TRBD2. The germline gives CDR1 SGDLS, CDR2 YYNGEE. V was pared by 0 bases and J by 3 bases, with 14 bases of the junction left unmatched. The CDR3 loop spans 19 amino acids. The chain's CDR3 is CASSVAGGASGGSDYEQYF. The CDR3 DNA follows: TGTGCCAGCAGCGTAGCTGGGGGGGCTAGCGGGGGGTCCGACTACGAGCAGTACTTC.

This clone has a handful of counts. The rearrangement links TRBV18 to TRBJ1-2, with TRBD1 matching over 7 bases. From germline, CDR1 is KGHSH and CDR2 LQKENI. This CDR3 spans 13 amino acids. The trim removed 5 bases at V and 3 bases at J, leaving 3 bases unmatched. The CDR3 sequence: CASSETGDYGYTF. CDR3 coding DNA: TGTGCCAGCTCAGAAACAGGGGACTATGGCTACACCTTC.

This clone has only a few counts. The DNA for the CDR3 is TGTGCCAGCAGGGGCGGGTCGTACTCTGAGCAGTTCTTC. It is translated as CASRGGSYSEQFF. The chain recombines TRBV6-1 with TRBJ2-1; D may be TRBD2 (5 bases). Trimming took off 6 bases at V and 9 bases at J, with 15 bases between the two ends. The CDR3 length is 13 residues. CDR1 is MNHNS and CDR2 is SASEGT in the germline V gene.

The genes are TRBV5-1 and TRBJ1-4; TRBD1 matches 10 bases. J gave up 0 bases and V 4 bases, and 3 bases lay outside the gene matches. The CDR3 spans 16 residues. CDR1 is SGHRS and CDR2 is YFSETQ in the germline V gene. Here the CDR3 reads CASSLGQGATNEKLFF. CDR3 bases: TGCGCCAGCAGCCTAGGACAGGGGGCAACTAATGAAAAACTGTTTTTT.

The V and J genes are TRBV30 and TRBJ1-2; D gene uncertain. The CDR3 runs 14 residues. CDR1 is GTSNPN and CDR2 is SVGIG in the germline V gene (reference sequence). Deletions cut 3 bases from V and 4 bases from J, with 15 bases between. CDR3 sequence (DNA): TGTGCCTGGAGGGAGCTGGGTGTCGGCTATGGCTACACCTTC. It encodes CAWRELGVGYGYTF. The full variable domain, with the rest looked up from reference TRBV30 and TRBJ1-2, is SQTIHQWPATLVQPVGSPLSLECTVEGTSNPNLYWYRQAAGRGLQLLFYSVGIGQISSEVPQNLSASRPQDRQFILSSKKLLLSDSGFYLCAWRELGVGYGYTFGSGTRLTVV.

This clone was recorded a few times. The chain joins TRBV29-1 to TRBJ1-5; D unclear. The germline V gene encodes CDR1 SQVTM and CDR2 ANQGSEA. V was clipped by 4 bases and J by 0 bases, with 7 bases between them. This CDR3 region has 13 residues. CDR3 sequence reads: CSVGAASNQPQHF. Written as DNA, the CDR3 is TGCAGCGTTGGGGCAGCTAGCAATCAGCCCCAGCATTTT.

In its sample, this clone was seen a few times. The genes are TRBV19 and TRBJ1-2, with unresolved D. The V end was cut by 5 bases, the J end by 4 bases, with 8 bases between. This CDR3 comprises 12 residues. CDR1 is LNHDA, CDR2 SQIVND, per germline (reference sequence). The CDR3 DNA follows: TGTGCCAGTAGTGGAGGGATCTATGGCTACACCTTC. Amino acid sequence: CASSGGIYGYTF.

This clone has just a few counts. V gene TRBV6-6 combines with J gene TRBJ2-7, with D tentatively TRBD2 (6 bases). Germline-derived CDR1 and CDR2 are MNHNY and SVGAGI (reference sequence). This CDR3 region has 16 residues. Trimming cost V 5 bases and J 2 bases, with 19 bases left between them. CDR3 bases: TGTGCCAGCAGTCCCAAGAGACTAGTCGACACCTACGAGCAGTACTTC. Its translation is CASSPKRLVDTYEQYF.

The V gene is TRBV19, the J gene TRBJ1-2; 7 bases agree with TRBD1. The CDR3 consists of 13 residues. Germline assignment: CDR1 LNHDA and CDR2 SQIVND (reference sequence). Germline trimming cut 5 bases from V and 3 bases from J; bases unmatched to any gene: 3. Written as DNA, the CDR3 is TGTGCCAGTAGTGTCGACAGGGACTATGGCTACACCTTC. This translates into CASSVDRDYGYTF.

The genes are TRBV5-6 and TRBJ1-2, with TRBD1 matching over 7 bases. The CDR3 covers 13 residues. Germline V CDR1 and CDR2: SGHDT, YYEEEE. J lost 8 bases, V lost 4 bases, and 8 bases had no gene match. The CDR3 spells CASSPTGVVGYTF. CDR3 nucleotides: TGTGCCAGCAGCCCCACAGGGGTGGTCGGCTACACCTTC. Full variable domain (rest looked up from reference TRBV5-6 and TRBJ1-2): DAGVTQSPTHLIKTRGQQVTLRCSPKSGHDTVSWYQQALGQGPQFIFQYYEEEERQRGNFPDRFSGHQFPNYSSELNVNALLLGDSALYLCASSPTGVVGYTFGSGTRLTVV.

This clone has a handful of counts. The chain joins TRBV5-1 to TRBJ1-1; 7 bases agree with TRBD1. Germline lookup yields CDR1 SGHRS and CDR2 YFSETQ. The CDR3 is 14 amino acids. V trimming: 5 bases; J trimming: 3 bases; junction bases outside the gene matches: 7. In DNA, the CDR3 is TGCGCCAGCAGAAAAGACAGGGCTGACACTGAAGCTTTCTTT. Residues: CASRKDRADTEAFF. Filled out from reference TRBV5-1 and TRBJ1-1, the complete variable domain reads KAGVTQTPRYLIKTRGQQVTLSCSPISGHRSVSWYQQTPGQGLQFLFEYFSETQRNKGNFPGRFSGRQFSNSRSEMNVSTLELGDSALYLCASRKDRADTEAFFGQGTRLTVV.

The gene calls are TRBV30 and TRBJ1-1, with D possibly matching TRBD1 (5 bases). Trimming shortened V by 4 bases and J by 1 base, and 19 bases separated the two germline ends. Germline V gives CDR1 GTSNPN, CDR2 SVGIG (reference sequence). The CDR3 is 16 amino acids. The DNA for the CDR3 is TGTGCCTGGAAGTCAAGGGGCGGCAGGGCGAACACTGAAGCTTTCTTT. Its protein is CAWKSRGGRANTEAFF. The full variable domain, rest sourced from reference TRBV30 and TRBJ1-1, is SQTIHQWPATLVQPVGSPLSLECTVEGTSNPNLYWYRQAAGRGLQLLFYSVGIGQISSEVPQNLSASRPQDRQFILSSKKLLLSDSGFYLCAWKSRGGRANTEAFFGQGTRLTVV.

This clone was detected a few times. The CDR3 DNA reads TGTGCCAGCACCAACCGACTAGCGGGCACAGATACGCAGTATTTT. This gives the protein CASTNRLAGTDTQYF. The chain joins TRBV5-4 to TRBJ2-3; TRBD2 agrees at 9 bases. Germline V gene data show CDR1 as SGHNT and CDR2 as YYREEE (reference sequence). The CDR3 extends over 15 amino acids. V gave up 6 bases and J gave up 1 base; unmatched junction bases: 6.

This clone appeared once. CDR3 protein: CASSRDRGNYGYTF. CDR3 DNA sequence: TGTGCCAGCAGCCGGGACAGGGGGAACTATGGCTACACCTTC. The rearrangement links TRBV7-8 to TRBJ1-2, with 11 bases aligning to TRBD1. Trimming removed 5 bases from V and 2 bases from J; junction bases left unmatched: 1. This CDR3 has 14 amino acids. Per germline, CDR1 SGHVS and CDR2 FQNEAQ.

The V gene is TRBV6-1, the J gene TRBJ1-5; TRBD1 matches at 8 bases. Germline loops: CDR1 MNHNS, CDR2 SASEGT. Germline trimming cut 2 bases from V and 7 bases from J; bases unmatched to any gene: 4. This CDR3 comprises 14 residues. The CDR3 protein is CASSESGGRQPQHF. In nucleotides, the CDR3 is TGTGCCAGCAGTGAATCAGGGGGCCGGCAGCCCCAGCATTTT.

The rearrangement links TRBV19 to TRBJ2-7; no definite D call. This CDR3 is 17 amino acids long. The germline V and J ends were trimmed by 3 bases and 0 bases, with 18 bases remaining between them. Per the germline V gene, CDR1 is LNHDA and CDR2 is SQIVND (reference sequence). The CDR3 protein is CASSIQTYPTNSYEQYF. The CDR3, as DNA: TGTGCCAGTAGTATCCAGACATACCCGACCAACTCCTACGAGCAGTACTTC.

The J gene is TRBJ2-3, the V gene TRBV10-3, with D possibly being TRBD2 (6 bases). This CDR3 is 12 amino acids long. V lost 3 bases to trimming and J lost 6 bases, with 7 bases between them. Germline-derived CDR1 and CDR2 are ENHRY and SYGVKD. The CDR3 reads CAISDGGDTQYF. The CDR3 DNA reads as TGTGCCATCAGTGATGGGGGGGATACGCAGTATTTT.

The sample holds a few counts of this clone. This chain links TRBV5-1 with TRBJ2-1; unclear D gene. Germline assignment: CDR1 SGHRS and CDR2 YFSETQ. Trimming removed 4 bases from V and 5 bases from J, with 4 bases in between. The length of the CDR3 is 11 residues. CDR3 protein: CASSPDNEQFF. CDR3 coding DNA: TGCGCCAGCAGCCCGGACAATGAGCAGTTCTTC. Filled out from reference TRBV5-1 and TRBJ2-1, the complete variable domain reads KAGVTQTPRYLIKTRGQQVTLSCSPISGHRSVSWYQQTPGQGLQFLFEYFSETQRNKGNFPGRFSGRQFSNSRSEMNVSTLELGDSALYLCASSPDNEQFFGPGTRLTVL.

The chain links TRBV6-1 to TRBJ2-2; 12 bases line up with TRBD2. The CDR3 runs 15 residues. V lost 6 bases, J lost 5 bases, and 4 bases stayed unmatched. Germline CDR1 MNHNS, CDR2 SASEGT. The CDR3 region is CASSHLAGGTGELFF. CDR3 DNA: TGTGCCAGCAGCCACCTAGCGGGAGGGACCGGGGAGCTGTTTTTT.

This clone came up a few times. The genes are TRBV7-3 and TRBJ2-1; 9 bases fit TRBD1. Germline CDR1 is SGHTA and CDR2 is FQGTGA. The CDR3 contains 14 residues. J was trimmed by 10 bases and V by 4 bases; bases with no gene match: 8. The chain's CDR3 is CASSSSGQGREQFF. In DNA, the CDR3 is TGTGCCAGCAGCTCGTCGGGACAGGGAAGGGAGCAGTTCTTC.

The rearrangement links TRBV6-5 to TRBJ1-5, with TRBD1 identical over 8 bases. This CDR3 region has 13 residues. CDR1 and CDR2 (germline): MNHEY, SVGAGI. V gave up 7 bases and J gave up 5 bases; unmatched junction bases: 4. The CDR3 nucleotides are TGTGCCAGCAACAGGGGGACAGATCAGCCCCAGCATTTT. Its protein product is CASNRGTDQPQHF.

The chain links TRBV18 to TRBJ2-2, with D possibly matching TRBD1 (5 bases). Per germline, CDR1 KGHSH and CDR2 LQKENI. The CDR3 contains 16 residues. V was trimmed by 1 base and J by 6 bases, leaving 15 bases between them. CDR3 region: CASSPLPDQGPGELFF. CDR3 bases: TGTGCCAGCTCACCACTACCTGACCAGGGTCCCGGGGAGCTGTTTTTT.